The next 28 T cell receptor beta chains were all read from a single sample in a study of T cells after yellow fever vaccination. Using its own MiXCR run on the 5' RACE reads, TCRdb lists one record per CDR3 protein. The sample consists of hundreds of thousands of distinct CDR3 sequences, 4.1% of them appearing once. Sequencing used PBMCs, obtained 5 days after the yellow fever booster vaccination. Receptors were obtained from a man between 18 and 35 years old who received the YFV17D yellow fever vaccine.

This chain connects TRBV11-2 to TRBJ2-5; the D call may be TRBD1 or TRBD2 (6 bases each). This CDR3 comprises 13 residues. V was pared by 6 bases and J by 2 bases, with 10 bases between. Germline-derived CDR1 and CDR2 are SGHAT and FQNNGV. CDR3 amino acids: CASSTGAQETQYF. CDR3 in DNA: TGTGCCAGCAGTACGGGGGCGCAAGAGACCCAGTACTTC.

The rearrangement links TRBV7-2 to TRBJ2-7, with D perhaps matching TRBD2 (6 bases). Germline assignment: CDR1 SGHTA and CDR2 FQGNSA. The CDR3 covers 15 residues. V was cut by 3 bases and J by 4 bases, with 16 bases left in between. This CDR3 reads CASSFLGLQEYEQYF. In nucleotides, the CDR3 is TGTGCCAGCAGCTTCTTGGGACTCCAGGAGTACGAGCAGTACTTC.

V and J are TRBV7-2 and TRBJ2-2; D perhaps matches TRBD2 (6 bases). Trimming shortened V by 3 bases and J by 1 base, and 12 bases separated the two germline ends. Per germline, CDR1 SGHTA and CDR2 FQGNSA. This CDR3 spans 16 amino acids. The CDR3 sequence is CASSFVGGLNTGELFF. Here the CDR3 DNA reads TGTGCCAGCAGCTTTGTGGGGGGATTGAACACCGGGGAGCTGTTTTTT.

The chain is built from TRBV25-1 and TRBJ2-5; tentative D call: TRBD2 (7 bases). CDR3 length: 14 amino acids. The germline gives CDR1 MGHDK, CDR2 SYGVNS. Trimming cost V 1 base and J 4 bases, with 10 bases left between them. The CDR3 DNA is TGTGCCAGCAGTGAATGGGGGGGGGCAGAGACCCAGTACTTC. Its protein product is CASSEWGGAETQYF. Full variable domain (missing parts from reference TRBV25-1 and TRBJ2-5): EADIYQTPRYLVIGTGKKITLECSQTMGHDKMYWYQQDPGMELHLIHYSYGVNSTEKGDLSSESTVSRIRTEHFPLTLESARPSHTSQYLCASSEWGGAETQYFGPGTRLLVL.

This clonotype was seen many times. The rearrangement uses TRBV7-2 and TRBJ2-5; no clear D gene. The germline V gene encodes CDR1 SGHTA and CDR2 FQGNSA. V was cut by 3 bases and J by 4 bases, with 6 bases left in between. The CDR3 has 12 amino acids. CDR3 sequence: CASSFARETQYF. DNA of the CDR3: TGTGCCAGCAGCTTCGCCCGAGAGACCCAGTACTTC.

This clonotype has a count of ten or more. This chain joins TRBV6-2 or TRBV6-3 and TRBJ2-5, with D possibly being TRBD2 (6 bases). The CDR3 covers 13 residues. CDR1 is MNHEY and CDR2 is SVGEGT in the germline V gene. V shed 5 bases and J shed 3 bases, with 10 bases lying between them. The CDR3 reads CASSREPEETQYF. CDR3 nucleotide sequence: TGTGCCAGCAGTCGGGAGCCGGAAGAGACCCAGTACTTC.

The V and J genes are TRBV7-6 and TRBJ2-7, with 10 positions matching TRBD2. Germline CDR1 is SGHVS and CDR2 is FNYEAQ. V lost 4 bases to trimming and J lost 4 bases; unmatched junction nucleotides: 7. The CDR3 sequence is 15 residues long. This CDR3 reads CASSSTSGALYEQYV. DNA for the CDR3: TGTGCCAGCAGCTCAACTAGCGGGGCATTGTACGAGCAGTACGTC.

This clonotype was observed many times. The CDR3 here is CASSLRDINNEQFF. For the CDR3, the DNA is TGTGCCAGCAGTTTAAGGGACATAAACAATGAGCAGTTCTTC. This rearrangement joins TRBV12-3 or TRBV12-4 to TRBJ2-1; maybe TRBD1 (6 bases). Trimming shortened V by 2 bases and J by 5 bases, and 10 bases separated the two germline ends. This CDR3 is 14 amino acids long.

The sample holds a few counts of this clonotype. V gene TRBV27 combines with J gene TRBJ2-7; D assignment may be TRBD1 or TRBD2 (6 bases each). Looked up from germline, CDR1 is MNHEY and CDR2 is SMNVEV (reference sequence). The CDR3 totals 21 residues. Deletions cut 5 bases from V and 5 bases from J, with 37 bases between. The CDR3 is CASSRPHRGPPGLTPGNEQYV. The CDR3 DNA is TGTGCCAGCAGTAGACCCCACCGGGGGCCCCCGGGCCTCACCCCTGGGAACGAGCAGTACGTC.

This chain uses TRBV10-3 with TRBJ2-7, with D maybe TRBD1 (5 bases). The V gene lost 3 bases and the J gene lost 0 bases, with 9 bases spanning the gap. The CDR3 is 14 amino acids. From germline, CDR1 is ENHRY and CDR2 SYGVKD. This CDR3 is CAISEGRASYEQYF. The CDR3 nucleotides are TGTGCCATCAGTGAAGGCAGGGCCTCCTACGAGCAGTACTTC.

In this sample, this clonotype turned up a few times. The chain combines TRBV20-1 with TRBJ1-3; unclear D gene. V was pared by 1 base and J by 4 bases, with 5 bases between. Germline CDR1 and CDR2: DFQATT and SNEGSKA (reference sequence). This CDR3 is built from 12 residues. The CDR3 region is CSARVPGNTIYF. The DNA for the CDR3 is TGCAGTGCTAGAGTCCCGGGAAACACCATATATTTT.

Only a few counts were recorded for this clonotype. The chain employs TRBV5-1 and TRBJ2-5; no firm D call. CDR1 and CDR2 from the germline V gene are SGHRS and YFSETQ. The CDR3 has 13 residues. Trimming pared 2 bases from V and 5 bases from J, leaving 10 bases between. This CDR3 reads CASSFAERETQYF. For the CDR3, the DNA is TGCGCCAGCAGCTTTGCTGAGAGGGAGACCCAGTACTTC.

This clonotype was seen only a few times. This chain connects TRBV4-1 to TRBJ2-2, with D perhaps matching TRBD1 (5 bases). The germline V and J ends were trimmed by 3 bases and 7 bases, with 9 bases remaining between them. The CDR3 covers 13 residues. CDR1 and CDR2 from the germline V gene are MGHRA and YSYEKL. The DNA of the CDR3 is TGCGCCAGCAGCCATCACAGGAACGGGGAGCTGTTTTTT. This gives the protein CASSHHRNGELFF.

This clonotype was counted a few times. The chain employs TRBV15 and TRBJ1-1; 9 positions agree with TRBD1. V gave up 3 bases and J gave up 1 base; unmatched junction bases: 9. This CDR3 is 17 amino acids long. The V gene's germline CDR1 is LNHNV and CDR2 YYDKDF (reference sequence). CDR3 bases: TGTGCCACCAGCAGGGACGCCGGGACAGGGTCGAACACTGAAGCTTTCTTT. This translates into CATSRDAGTGSNTEAFF.

The sample holds many counts of this clonotype. The V and J genes are TRBV5-6 and TRBJ1-5, with D tentatively TRBD1 (6 bases). The ends were cut back, 1 base at V and 9 bases at J, with 14 bases in the middle. The CDR3 consists of 14 residues. CDR1 is SGHDT and CDR2 is YYEEEE in the germline V gene. CDR3 region: CASSLWGGTTPQHF. CDR3 sequence (DNA): TGTGCCAGCAGCTTGTGGGGGGGCACCACGCCCCAGCATTTT.

The V and J genes are TRBV21-1 and TRBJ1-5; no check of the table's D call, TRBD1, against the DNA was made. TRBV21-1 is classified as a pseudogene. The CDR3 totals 16 residues. CDR3 coding DNA: TGTGCCAGCAGCACTCTTGACAGACATAGCAATCAGCCCCAGCATTTT. This codes for CASSTLDRHSNQPQHF.

This clonotype was counted a few times. The chain employs TRBV29-1 and TRBJ2-7; D is uncertain. The CDR3 is made up of 12 amino acids. Trimming removed 2 bases from V and 5 bases from J, with 10 bases in between. The germline V gene has CDR1 SQVTM and CDR2 ANQGSEA. The CDR3 DNA sequence: TGCAGCGTTGAAACTCGGCGGAACGAGCAGTACTTC. Amino acids: CSVETRRNEQYF.

This rearrangement joins TRBV6-6 to TRBJ1-6, with D possibly matching TRBD1 (5 bases). Trimming pared 2 bases from V and 6 bases from J, leaving 11 bases between. Per the germline V gene, CDR1 is MNHNY and CDR2 is SVGAGI (reference sequence). There are 15 residues in the CDR3. CDR3 bases: TGTGCCAGCAGTTACGGGGAGGGACCTAATTCACCCCTCCACTTT. Its translation: CASSYGEGPNSPLHF.

This clonotype was seen a few times. V usage is TRBV5-1 and J usage is TRBJ2-3, with 8 bases matching TRBD2. CDR1 SGHRS and CDR2 YFSETQ come from the germline V gene. The trim removed 0 bases at V and 2 bases at J, leaving 5 bases unmatched. The CDR3 covers 16 residues. The CDR3, as DNA: TGCGCCAGCAGCTTGGAAGCGGGGGCCTTCACAGATACGCAGTATTTT. As protein: CASSLEAGAFTDTQYF.

This clonotype was seen a handful of times. V and J are TRBV12-3 or TRBV12-4 and TRBJ1-2; TRBD1 matches 9 bases. V shed 4 bases and J 2 bases; nucleotides not matched to a gene: 5. The CDR3 runs 15 residues. The CDR3 loop is CASSSGQGLNYGYTF. CDR3 nucleotides: TGTGCCAGCAGTTCCGGACAGGGGTTGAACTATGGCTACACCTTC.

This clonotype appeared many times. The V gene is TRBV5-1, the J gene TRBJ2-1, with TRBD1 identical over 8 bases. Germline CDR1 and CDR2: SGHRS and YFSETQ. With V trimmed by 3 bases and J by 0 bases, 5 bases remained unmatched. The CDR3 covers 16 residues. The CDR3 coding sequence is TGCGCCAGCAGCTCCGCTACAGGGGGCTCCTACAATGAGCAGTTCTTC. Amino acids: CASSSATGGSYNEQFF. Combining the CDR3 with reference TRBV5-1 and TRBJ2-1 gives the whole variable domain KAGVTQTPRYLIKTRGQQVTLSCSPISGHRSVSWYQQTPGQGLQFLFEYFSETQRNKGNFPGRFSGRQFSNSRSEMNVSTLELGDSALYLCASSSATGGSYNEQFFGPGTRLTVL.

This clonotype was seen a few times. V usage is TRBV6-1 and J usage is TRBJ1-5; D possibly corresponds to TRBD1 (6 bases). Looked up from germline, CDR1 is MNHNS and CDR2 is SASEGT. The CDR3 has 12 amino acids. V lost 8 bases and J lost 3, with 8 bases in between. The CDR3 DNA sequence: TGTGCCAGCGGACAGATCAATCAGCCCCAGCATTTT. It specifies CASGQINQPQHF.

In this sample, this clonotype turned up many times. The chain couples TRBV14 to TRBJ1-1; D unclear. The CDR3 is 15 amino acids. Germline V gene lookup returns CDR1 SGHDN and CDR2 FVKESK. The germline V and J ends were trimmed by 1 base and 1 base, with 10 bases remaining between them. Written as DNA, the CDR3 is TGTGCCAGCAGCCAAGGAGCCACAGAGAACACTGAAGCTTTCTTT. Amino acid sequence: CASSQGATENTEAFF.

Only a few counts were recorded for this clonotype. This CDR3 is CASSWTGPKGKPLHF. Written as DNA, the CDR3 is TGTGCCAGCAGTTGGACAGGCCCTAAAGGAAAACCCCTCCACTTT. This chain uses TRBV6-5 with TRBJ1-6, with 7 bases aligning to TRBD1. CDR3 length: 15 amino acids. V was clipped by 4 bases and J by 12 bases; unmatched bases: 12. The germline gives CDR1 MNHEY, CDR2 SVGAGI.

The rearrangement links TRBV7-2 to TRBJ1-1; no reliable D call. Trimming removed 5 bases at V and 3 bases at J, with 10 bases between. Germline V gene sequence: CDR1 SGHTA, CDR2 FQGNSA. The CDR3 contains 13 residues. The CDR3 loop is CASSTKRDTEAFF. DNA for the CDR3: TGTGCCAGCAGCACTAAAAGGGACACTGAAGCTTTCTTT.

The chain combines TRBV5-1 with TRBJ1-6; possible D gene TRBD1, 6 bases. Deletions cut 4 bases from V and 8 bases from J, with 16 bases between. CDR3 size: 15 residues. The germline CDR1 and CDR2 sequences are SGHRS and YFSETQ. The CDR3 DNA reads TGCGCCAGCAGCCCGGGGGGCGGTGGGTATTCACCCCTCCACTTT. It translates to CASSPGGGGYSPLHF.

This clonotype was observed a few times. The rearrangement joins TRBV6-5 to TRBJ2-3, with 7 positions matching TRBD2. CDR1 is MNHEY, CDR2 SVGAGI, per germline. This CDR3 is built from 15 residues. The V segment lost 8 bases and the J segment 0 bases; nucleotides outside the gene matches: 8. CDR3 sequence: CASCTSASSTDTQYF. Here the CDR3 DNA reads TGTGCCAGCTGCACTAGCGCTTCTAGCACAGATACGCAGTATTTT.

This clonotype showed up just a few times. The chain links TRBV6-5 to TRBJ2-5; 10 bases are a match to TRBD1. With 5 bases clipped from V and 4 bases from J, the junction kept 4 bases outside the gene matches. From germline, CDR1 is MNHEY and CDR2 SVGAGI. This CDR3 comprises 14 residues. CDR3: CASSGTGEGETQYF. CDR3 nucleotides: TGTGCCAGCAGTGGGACAGGGGAGGGAGAGACCCAGTACTTC.